One and the same sample provided the 5 T cell receptor beta chains below, sequenced in a study of PD-1 blockade in classical Hodgkin lymphoma. Some clones are missing from TCRdb's copy, which holds only in-frame ones; the method was immunoSEQ multiplex PCR. The data contain fewer than 25,000 clones, less than 85% of them seen just once; the ten biggest clones take up roughly 2.7%. Noted time point: cycle 4 day 1 (C4D1), after 5 to 7 weeks of nivolumab. Every single patient, without exception, relapsed after autologous stem cell transplantation, and brentuximab vedotin exposure varied. Negative selection with magnetic separation was used to purify CD4+ T cells from thawed PBMCs. The material sequenced was CD4+ T cells from blood, taken before the fourth cycle of nivolumab. These receptors all stem from a human donor with classical Hodgkin lymphoma.

This clone was observed a single time. This chain connects TRBV6-6 to TRBJ1-1; D uncertain. V was cut by 6 bases and J by 6 bases, with 14 bases left in between. Looked up from germline, CDR1 is MNHNY and CDR2 is SVGAGI (reference sequence). The CDR3 loop spans 13 amino acids. The CDR3 DNA sequence: TGTGCCAGCAGCCCCAGACTGTTGGCTGAAGCTTTCTTT. Protein sequence: CASSPRLLAEAFF.

The gene calls are TRBV28 and TRBJ1-6; D remains unclear. The CDR3 is 12 residues long. Trimming stripped 7 bases from V and 7 bases from J, with 8 bases between. Germline-derived CDR1 and CDR2 are MDHEN and SYDVKM. For the CDR3, the DNA is TGTGCCAGCACCCGGAAGAATTCACCCCTCCACTTT. This encodes CASTRKNSPLHF.

This clone was picked up a small number of times. V gene TRBV14 combines with J gene TRBJ1-1; D may be TRBD1 (5 bases). The CDR3 runs to 15 residues. V was shortened by 4 bases and J by 3 bases, with 15 bases between the two germline ends. Germline V gene lookup returns CDR1 SGHDN and CDR2 FVKESK. CDR3 region: CASSPAGERDTEAFF. The CDR3 DNA sequence: TGTGCCAGCAGCCCTGCGGGGGAGAGGGACACTGAAGCTTTCTTT.

The rearrangement links TRBV6-4 to TRBJ1-5; 7 bases line up with TRBD1. The germline V gene encodes CDR1 MRHNA and CDR2 SNTAGT. The CDR3 loop spans 13 amino acids. Unmatched junction bases numbered 3, after V lost 4 bases and J lost 6 bases. CDR3 loop: CASSGQGGQPQHF. The CDR3 DNA follows: TGTGCCAGCAGTGGTCAGGGGGGTCAGCCCCAGCATTTT.

This chain uses TRBV6-1 with TRBJ2-7, with no clear D. Germline values: CDR1 MNHNS, CDR2 SASEGT. V shed 3 bases and J shed 10 bases, with 13 bases lying between them. CDR3 length equals 12 residues. Written as DNA, the CDR3 is TGTGCCAGCAGTGATTTATTTGTTTATCAGTACTTC. Protein product: CASSDLFVYQYF.